A selection of T cell receptor beta chains follows, all from one sample in a study of read filtering for tumor transcriptome and immune sequencing. In TCRdb, the reads were re-called with MiXCR into one record per CDR3 protein. The sample has 62,000 or so distinct CDR3 sequences, 20% to 25% seen once. The source material was a population of CD138-negative cells sorted from bone marrow. These receptors came from a donor aged 40 or older with multiple myeloma. Each CDR3 is given with its conserved first and last residue. The D gene is left open where the match is weak. The size entry is marked missing in some rows and otherwise reads once, few, many or a size class.

TRBJ2-2,few,TRBV15,.,TGTGCCACCAGCAGAGATGTCCCTTCGAACACCGGGGAGCTGTTTTTT,CATSRDVPSNTGELFF
TRBJ1-1,many,TRBV11-2,.,TGTGCCAGCAGCGGACTGGAGGGTTTGAACACTGAAGCTTTCTTT,CASSGLEGLNTEAFF
TRBJ1-4,many,TRBV29-1,.,TGCAGCGTCCCGGGCCGGATGGGGACTAATGAAAAACTGTTTTTT,CSVPGRMGTNEKLFF
TRBJ2-6,many,TRBV29-1,.,TGCAGCGTTGAAAGCCCCACCTTCTCTGGGGCCAACGTCCTGACTTTC,CSVESPTFSGANVLTF
TRBJ2-7,many,TRBV20-1,TRBD2,TGCAGTGTCCCGACTAGCGGGGCCCAGCAGTACTTC,CSVPTSGAQQYF
TRBJ2-1,.,TRBV7-3,TRBD1,TGTGCCGGCAGCGACCCGGGACAGCCCTACAATGGGCAGTTCTTC,CAGSDPGQPYNGQFF
TRBJ2-1,.,TRBV7-9,.,TGTGCCAGCAGCTTAGCCAGGGTTTCCGATGAGCAGTTCTTC,CASSLARVSDEQFF
TRBJ1-5,many,TRBV7-8,TRBD1,TGTGCCAGCAGCTTACCGGGACAGTCGAATCAGCCCCAGCATTTT,CASSLPGQSNQPQHF
TRBJ2-1,many,TRBV29-1,.,TGCAGCGTTGAAGATCCGTTCGCGGAAAAGGAGCAGTTCTTC,CSVEDPFAEKEQFF
TRBJ1-2,many,TRBV21-1,.,TGTGCCAGCAGCAAAGTTCCGACAGGGTCCTATGGCTACACCTTC,CASSKVPTGSYGYTF
TRBJ1-1,few,TRBV2,.,TGTGCCAGCAGCCGATCCCCACAATGGGCTCAAGCTTTCTTT,CASSRSPQWAQAFF
TRBJ2-5,few,TRBV18,.,TGTGCCAGCTCACCGGACCTGTACCAAGAGACCCAGTACTTC,CASSPDLYQETQYF
TRBJ2-3,many,TRBV24-1,.,TGTGCCACCAGTGCCATACCGGGAGCTAGCACAGATACGCAGTATTTT,CATSAIPGASTDTQYF
TRBJ2-3,many,TRBV6-2/TRBV6-3,TRBD2,TGTGCCAGCAACTTCTTAGCGGGAGAGGGAGATACGCAGTATTTT,CASNFLAGEGDTQYF
TRBJ2-6,few,TRBV24-1,.,TGTGCCACCAGTGGAAACAGGGTGTCTGGGGCCAACGTCCCGACTTTC,CATSGNRVSGANVPTF
TRBJ2-1,many,TRBV3-1,.,TGTGCCAGCAGCCCTACGTCTCGGGGCAATGAGCAGTTCTTC,CASSPTSRGNEQFF
TRBJ2-7,many,TRBV20-1,.,TGCAGTGCTCCCAACCGACGGGAAGAATCCTACGAGCAGTACTTC,CSAPNRREESYEQYF
TRBJ1-2,many,TRBV6-1,.,TGTGCCAGCAGTGAAGAAATGGGATTCTATGGCTACACCTTC,CASSEEMGFYGYTF
TRBJ2-5,few,TRBV28,.,TGTGCCAGCAGTTTTATGGGACGCGAGAAGCAAGAGACCCAGTACTTC,CASSFMGREKQETQYF
TRBJ2-4,many,TRBV20-1,.,TGCAGTGCTAGACAAGGAAGCGGCGCCGAAAACATTCAGTACTTC,CSARQGSGAENIQYF
TRBJ2-2,once,TRBV12-3/TRBV12-4,TRBD2,TGTGCCAGCAGTTTAAAGCGGGGGATCAGGGAGCCGTTTTTT,CASSLKRGIREPFF
TRBJ2-1,.,TRBV7-6,.,TGTGCCAGCAGCCGCTCGGGGCGAAATAACTACAATGAGCAGTTCTTC,CASSRSGRNNYNEQFF
TRBJ2-5,many,TRBV2,TRBD2,TGTGCCAGCAGCCAGAGACTAGCGGGGCGGGAGACCCAGTACTTC,CASSQRLAGRETQYF
TRBJ2-5,.,TRBV29-1,.,TGCAGCTCCGGTAGGGGTGGTGAGACCCAGTACTTC,CSSGRGGETQYF
TRBJ2-2,.,TRBV7-8,TRBD1,TGTGCCAGCAGCTGGGACAGGGAAGGCGGGGAGCTGTTTTTT,CASSWDREGGELFF
TRBJ2-5,many,TRBV12-3/TRBV12-4,.,TGTGCCAGCAGTTTAAGGGCAGGGGAACAACAGGCCCAGTACTTC,CASSLRAGEQQAQYF
TRBJ2-2,many,TRBV6-2/TRBV6-3,TRBD1,TGTGCCAGCAGCCTCCCTGGGACAGGGGTATTCACCGGGGAGCTGTTTTTT,CASSLPGTGVFTGELFF
TRBJ1-2,.,TRBV28,TRBD1,TGTGCCAGCACAGACAGGGGGCGCGTCTATGGCTACACCTTC,CASTDRGRVYGYTF
TRBJ2-7,many,TRBV10-1,.,TGCGCCAGCAGTGTCACCCTAGACGAGCAGTACTTC,CASSVTLDEQYF
TRBJ2-1,.,TRBV5-5,TRBD1,TGTGCCAGCAGCTTGGGGGGGACAGGGGCCTCCTACAATGAGCAGTTCTTC,CASSLGGTGASYNEQFF
TRBJ2-2,many,TRBV20-1,TRBD1,TGCAGTGCTAGAGGCGCCTACAGGGGATCGAACACCGGGGAGCTGTTTTTT,CSARGAYRGSNTGELFF
TRBJ1-1,many,TRBV7-9,TRBD1,TGTGCCAGCAGCTTTGGGACAGGGTTGGACACTGAAGCTTTCTTT,CASSFGTGLDTEAFF
TRBJ2-2,.,TRBV30,.,TGTGCCTGGAGTACTCCCTCCGGGCTCCCCTGGTGGGAGCTGTTTTTT,CAWSTPSGLPWWELFF
TRBJ2-2,.,TRBV5-4,.,TGTGCCAGCAGCTTTGGCCGAAGGTACGGGGCCGGGGAGCTGTTTTTT,CASSFGRRYGAGELFF
TRBJ2-1,.,TRBV27,.,TGTGCCAGCCAGGACTCGCCTGCGTATCCTGGGAATGAGCAGTTCTTC,CASQDSPAYPGNEQFF
TRBJ2-7,many,TRBV5-1,TRBD1,TGCGCCAGCAGCTTGGGACAGGGCCCTGGTCTCTCCTACGAGCAGTACTTC,CASSLGQGPGLSYEQYF
TRBJ2-7,.,TRBV27,.,TGTGCCAGCAATTACGACGGCCCCCGCGAGCAGTACTTC,CASNYDGPREQYF
TRBJ1-3,.,TRBV12-3/TRBV12-4,.,TGTGCCAGCAGTTTTACCGCGCGGCGAATCTCTGGAAACACCATATATTTT,CASSFTARRISGNTIYF
TRBJ2-7,.,TRBV10-1,.,TGCGCCAGCACGGAACGGAGCTCCTACGAGCAGTACTTC,CASTERSSYEQYF
TRBJ2-5,.,TRBV7-3,TRBD1,TGTGCCAGCAGCTTAAGCCCGAGGGGGCCAGAGACCCAGTACTTC,CASSLSPRGPETQYF
TRBJ2-1,many,TRBV29-1,.,TGCAGCGTTGAAGAAGGGACCCAAGATCATGAGCAGTTCTTC,CSVEEGTQDHEQFF
TRBJ2-3,.,TRBV29-1,.,TGCAGCGTTGCGCGGCGGACGACAGATACGCAGTATTTT,CSVARRTTDTQYF
TRBJ2-4,many,TRBV20-1,TRBD2,TGCAGTGCCGGGAGGGAAGGGGCCAAAAACATTCAGTACTTC,CSAGREGAKNIQYF
TRBJ2-5,many,TRBV6-5,TRBD2,TGTGCCAGCAGTTACTCTCTGCGAGCGGGAGAGGGACGGGAGACCCAGTACTTC,CASSYSLRAGEGRETQYF
TRBJ2-7,many,TRBV11-1,TRBD1,TGTGCCAGCAGCCCAAGAGGACAGGGGGCGATCTACGAGCAGTACTTC,CASSPRGQGAIYEQYF
TRBJ1-3,.,TRBV3-1,.,TGTGCCAGCACCCTCGGACAGCCCGGAAACACCATATATTTT,CASTLGQPGNTIYF
TRBJ2-7,.,TRBV27,.,TGTGCCAGCAGTTACGGCACAGGTACCTACGAGCAGTACTTC,CASSYGTGTYEQYF
TRBJ2-2,.,TRBV7-9,TRBD1,TGTGCCAGCAGCCGCGTGTCAGGGGGCTCCGGGGAGCTGTTTTTT,CASSRVSGGSGELFF
TRBJ2-4,few,TRBV6-1,.,TGTGCCACCTCAGCTGGGGGGTTTTTAGACATTCAGTACTTC,CATSAGGFLDIQYF
TRBJ2-3,many,TRBV29-1,.,TGCAGCGCCGGGGGCGGGGAGTTTGCTGCAGATACGCAGTATTTT,CSAGGGEFAADTQYF
TRBJ1-1,many,TRBV29-1,TRBD1,TGCAGCGGGATAGTTACAGGGGAGGCTTTCTTT,CSGIVTGEAFF
TRBJ2-2,many,TRBV18,.,TGTGCCAGCTCACCTGGCAATGACGGCACCGGGGAGCTGTTTTTT,CASSPGNDGTGELFF